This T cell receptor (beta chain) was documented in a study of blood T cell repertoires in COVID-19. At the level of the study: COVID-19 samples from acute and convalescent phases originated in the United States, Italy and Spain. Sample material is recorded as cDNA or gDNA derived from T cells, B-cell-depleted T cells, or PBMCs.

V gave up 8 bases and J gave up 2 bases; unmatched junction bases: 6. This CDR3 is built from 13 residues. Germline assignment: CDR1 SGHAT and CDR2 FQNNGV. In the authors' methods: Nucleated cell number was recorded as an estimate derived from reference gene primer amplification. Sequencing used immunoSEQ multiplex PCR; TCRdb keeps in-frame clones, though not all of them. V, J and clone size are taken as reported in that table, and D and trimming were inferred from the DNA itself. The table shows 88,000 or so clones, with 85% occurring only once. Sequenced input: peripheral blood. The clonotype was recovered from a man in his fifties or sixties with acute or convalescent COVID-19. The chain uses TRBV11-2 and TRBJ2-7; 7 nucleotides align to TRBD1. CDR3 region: CASGRGQPYEQYF. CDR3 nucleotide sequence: TGTGCCAGCGGCAGGGGACAGCCCTACGAGCAGTACTTC. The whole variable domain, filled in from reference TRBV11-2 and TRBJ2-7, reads EAGVAQSPRYKIIEKRQSVAFWCNPISGHATLYWYQQILGQGPKLLIQFQNNGVVDDSQLPKDRFSAERLKGVDSTLKIQPAKLEDSAVYLCASGRGQPYEQYFGPGTRLTVT.